A selection of T cell receptor beta chains follows, all from one sample in a study of control samples from healthy donors and cancer patients. The assay was immunoSEQ multiplex PCR, and TCRdb's table has in-frame clones only and misses some. Here the sample spans 60,000 to 85,000 clones, 85% to 95% being singletons. Sequences were obtained from blood. These receptors were taken from an older woman in good health. Both conserved end residues are part of each CDR3. A D gene is named only where the DNA matches it firmly. Clone sizes are given selectively: once, few, many, or a class where the clone is expanded.

j_gene,v_gene,d_gene,abundance,CDR3aa,CDR3nt
TRBJ2-1,TRBV9,.,.,CASSVEATSCNEQFF,TGTGCCAGCAGCGTAGAAGCGACCTCCTGTAATGAGCAGTTCTTC
TRBJ2-2,TRBV5-6,.,once,CASSLSLYTGELFF,TGTGCCAGCAGCTTGTCTTTATACACCGGGGAGCTGTTTTTT
TRBJ2-1,TRBV9,TRBD2,.,CASSVFSSGHNEQFF,TGTGCCAGCAGCGTATTTTCTAGCGGGCACAATGAGCAGTTCTTC
TRBJ1-6,TRBV6-5,.,.,CASQRGSSYNSPLHF,TGTGCCAGCCAAAGGGGCAGCTCCTATAATTCACCCCTCCACTTT
TRBJ2-2,TRBV5-1,.,.,CASSSYKLTGELFF,TGCGCCAGCAGCTCTTACAAACTCACCGGGGAGCTGTTTTTT
TRBJ2-3,TRBV28,.,.,CASSPGGTDTQYF,TGTGCCAGCAGCCCGGGTGGCACAGATACGCAGTATTTT
TRBJ2-3,TRBV9,.,.,CASGGRGTDTQYF,TGTGCCAGCGGGGGCAGGGGCACAGATACGCAGTATTTT
TRBJ2-7,TRBV27,.,.,CASSSPGLLSYEQYF,TGTGCCAGCAGTTCCCCGGGACTCCTCTCCTACGAGCAGTACTTC
TRBJ1-4,TRBV4-2,.,once,CASSQDPGDRPNEKLFF,TGTGCCAGCAGCCAAGATCCTGGCGACAGACCTAATGAAAAACTGTTTTTT
TRBJ2-3,TRBV30,TRBD2,once,CARSAGDTQYF,TGTGCCCGCTCAGCGGGGGATACGCAGTATTTT
TRBJ2-7,TRBV24-1,TRBD1,.,CATSGQGHEQYF,TGTGCCACCAGTGGACAGGGCCACGAGCAGTACTTC
TRBJ1-1,TRBV10-3,.,few,CAISEERGAEAFF,TGTGCCATCAGTGAAGAAAGGGGAGCTGAAGCTTTCTTT
TRBJ1-4,TRBV6-2/TRBV6-3,.,.,CASSRPSQLGEKLFF,TGTGCCAGCAGTCGCCCCTCTCAATTGGGGGAAAAACTGTTTTTT
TRBJ1-1,TRBV6-1,TRBD1,.,CASSDRGNYEAFF,TGTGCCAGCAGTGACAGGGGGAATTATGAAGCTTTCTTT
TRBJ1-6,TRBV10-2,TRBD1,.,CASSGMGQHNSPLHF,TGCGCCAGCAGCGGAATGGGACAGCATAATTCACCCCTCCACTTT
TRBJ1-1,TRBV7-3,TRBD1,.,CASSSQGDTEAFF,TGTGCCAGCAGCTCCCAGGGGGACACTGAAGCTTTCTTT
TRBJ2-2,TRBV24-1,.,.,CATASPDFTGELFF,TGTGCCACCGCCTCCCCCGACTTCACCGGGGAGCTGTTTTTT
TRBJ2-7,TRBV18,.,once,CASSPPAPYEQYF,TGTGCCAGCTCACCACCGGCCCCTTACGAGCAGTACTTC
TRBJ2-3,TRBV18,.,.,CASHKRTDTQYF,TGTGCCAGCCACAAGAGAACAGATACGCAGTATTTT
TRBJ1-2,TRBV28,.,.,CASSLTPGGYTF,TGTGCCAGCAGTTTAACCCCGGGTGGCTACACCTTC
TRBJ2-7,TRBV7-9,.,.,CASSPLVYEQYF,TGTGCCAGCAGCCCGCTGGTCTACGAGCAGTACTTC
TRBJ1-1,TRBV2,.,.,CASSESGQSFREAFF,TGTGCCAGCAGTGAAAGCGGACAGAGTTTTCGTGAAGCTTTCTTT
TRBJ1-2,TRBV30,.,few,CAWSPGGGYTF,TGTGCCTGGAGTCCCGGGGGTGGCTACACCTTC
TRBJ1-5,TRBV11-3,.,.,CASSLGRVSNQPQHF,TGTGCCAGCAGCCTCGGACGTGTTTCCAATCAGCCCCAGCATTTT
TRBJ1-5,TRBV6-2/TRBV6-3,.,.,CASSYSSSINSNQPQHF,TGTGCCAGCAGTTACTCGAGTAGCATCAATAGCAATCAGCCCCAGCATTTT
TRBJ1-4,TRBV19,.,.,CASKGSGNGEKLFF,TGTGCCAGTAAGGGGTCAGGCAACGGAGAAAAACTGTTTTTT
TRBJ1-6,TRBV7-2,.,.,CASSGPPGTGNSPLHF,TGTGCCAGCAGCGGCCCTCCGGGGACGGGGAATTCACCCCTCCACTTT
TRBJ2-3,TRBV6-5,.,.,CASSNGDTQYF,TGTGCCAGCAGTAACGGCGATACGCAGTATTTT
TRBJ2-7,TRBV19,.,.,CASSPGSQWVNEQYF,TGTGCCAGTAGTCCAGGTTCTCAGTGGGTGAACGAGCAGTACTTC
TRBJ2-1,TRBV6-5,TRBD1,.,CASNYRGVGYNEQFF,TGTGCCAGCAATTACAGGGGCGTAGGGTACAATGAGCAGTTCTTC